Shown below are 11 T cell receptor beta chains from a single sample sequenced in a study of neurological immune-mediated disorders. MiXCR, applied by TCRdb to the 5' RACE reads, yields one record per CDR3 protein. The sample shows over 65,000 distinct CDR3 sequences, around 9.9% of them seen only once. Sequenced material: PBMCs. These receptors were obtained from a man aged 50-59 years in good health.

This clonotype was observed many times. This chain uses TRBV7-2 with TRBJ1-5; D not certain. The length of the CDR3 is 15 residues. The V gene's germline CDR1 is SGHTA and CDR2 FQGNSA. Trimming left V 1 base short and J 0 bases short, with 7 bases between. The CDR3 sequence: CASSLEGFSNQPQHF. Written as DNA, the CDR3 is TGTGCCAGCAGCTTAGAAGGGTTTAGCAATCAGCCCCAGCATTTT.

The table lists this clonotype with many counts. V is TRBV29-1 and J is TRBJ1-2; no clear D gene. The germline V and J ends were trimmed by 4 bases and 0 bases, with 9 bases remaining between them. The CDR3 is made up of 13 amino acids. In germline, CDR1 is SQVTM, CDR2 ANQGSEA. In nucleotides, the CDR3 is TGCAGCGTTGTCAGGCTTTCTAACTATGGCTACACCTTC. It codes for CSVVRLSNYGYTF.

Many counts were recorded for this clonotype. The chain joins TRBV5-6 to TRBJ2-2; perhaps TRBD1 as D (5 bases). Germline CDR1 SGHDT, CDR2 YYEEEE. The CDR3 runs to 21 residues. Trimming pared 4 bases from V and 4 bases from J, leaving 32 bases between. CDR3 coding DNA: TGTGCCAGCAGCAGAGTAGGGGCAACAATCCCAATTTCCGTGGGCACCGGGGAGCTGTTTTTT. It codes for CASSRVGATIPISVGTGELFF.

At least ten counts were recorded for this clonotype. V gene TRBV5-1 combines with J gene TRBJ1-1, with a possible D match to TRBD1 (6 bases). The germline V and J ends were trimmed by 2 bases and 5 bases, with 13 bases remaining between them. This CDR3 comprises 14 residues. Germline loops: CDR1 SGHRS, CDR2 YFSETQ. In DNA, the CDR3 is TGCGCCAGCAGCTTACAGGGACTCGTGACTGAAGCTTTCTTT. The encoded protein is CASSLQGLVTEAFF.

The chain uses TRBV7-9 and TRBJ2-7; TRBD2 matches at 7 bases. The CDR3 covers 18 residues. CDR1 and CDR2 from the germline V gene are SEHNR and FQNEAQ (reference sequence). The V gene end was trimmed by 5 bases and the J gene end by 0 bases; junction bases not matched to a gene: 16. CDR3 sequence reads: CASSAAGSGGLGSYEQYF. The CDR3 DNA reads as TGTGCCAGCAGCGCGGCGGGGTCGGGAGGACTGGGCTCCTACGAGCAGTACTTC. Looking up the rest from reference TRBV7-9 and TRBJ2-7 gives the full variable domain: DTGVSQNPRHKITKRGQNVTFRCDPISEHNRLYWYRQTLGQGPEFLTYFQNEAQLEKSRLLSDRFSAERPKGSFSTLEIQRTEQGDSAMYLCASSAAGSGGLGSYEQYFGPGTRLTVT.

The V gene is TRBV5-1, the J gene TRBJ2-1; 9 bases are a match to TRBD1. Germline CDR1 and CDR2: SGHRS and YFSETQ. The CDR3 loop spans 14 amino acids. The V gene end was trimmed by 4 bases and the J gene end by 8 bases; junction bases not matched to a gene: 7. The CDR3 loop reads CASSQGQGDDEQFF. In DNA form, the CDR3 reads TGCGCCAGCAGCCAGGGACAGGGCGACGATGAGCAGTTCTTC. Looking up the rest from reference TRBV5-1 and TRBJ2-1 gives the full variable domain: KAGVTQTPRYLIKTRGQQVTLSCSPISGHRSVSWYQQTPGQGLQFLFEYFSETQRNKGNFPGRFSGRQFSNSRSEMNVSTLELGDSALYLCASSQGQGDDEQFFGPGTRLTVL.

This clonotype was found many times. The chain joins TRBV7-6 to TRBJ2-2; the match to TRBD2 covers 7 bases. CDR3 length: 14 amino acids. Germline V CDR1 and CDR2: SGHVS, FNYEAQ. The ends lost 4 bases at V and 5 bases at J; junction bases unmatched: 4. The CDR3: CASSSTGGTGELFF. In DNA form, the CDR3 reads TGTGCCAGCAGCTCCACGGGGGGAACCGGGGAGCTGTTTTTT. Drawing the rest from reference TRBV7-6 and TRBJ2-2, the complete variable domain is GAGVSQSPRYKVTKRGQDVALRCDPISGHVSLYWYRQALGQGPEFLTYFNYEAQQDKSGLPNDRFSAERPEGSISTLTIQRTEQRDSAMYRCASSSTGGTGELFFGEGSRLTVL.

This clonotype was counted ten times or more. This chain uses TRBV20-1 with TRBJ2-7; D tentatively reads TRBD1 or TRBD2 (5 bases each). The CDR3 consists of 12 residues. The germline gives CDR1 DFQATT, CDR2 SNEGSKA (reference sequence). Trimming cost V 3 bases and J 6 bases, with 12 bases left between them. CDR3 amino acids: CSARGVEPEQYF. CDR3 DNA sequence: TGCAGTGCTAGGGGGGTGGAACCCGAGCAGTACTTC.

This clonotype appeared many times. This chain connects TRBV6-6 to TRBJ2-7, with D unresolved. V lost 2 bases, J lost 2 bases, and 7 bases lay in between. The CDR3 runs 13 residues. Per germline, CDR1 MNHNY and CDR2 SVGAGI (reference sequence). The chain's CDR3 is CASSYLGTYEQYF. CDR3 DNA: TGTGCCAGCAGTTACCTGGGGACCTACGAGCAGTACTTC.

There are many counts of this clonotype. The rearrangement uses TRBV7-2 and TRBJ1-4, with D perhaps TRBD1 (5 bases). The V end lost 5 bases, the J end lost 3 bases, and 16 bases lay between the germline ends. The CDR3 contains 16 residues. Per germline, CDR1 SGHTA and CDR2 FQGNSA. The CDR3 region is CASSLAAGNANEKLFF. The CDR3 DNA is TGTGCCAGCAGCCTCGCCGCAGGGAACGCTAATGAAAAACTGTTTTTT.

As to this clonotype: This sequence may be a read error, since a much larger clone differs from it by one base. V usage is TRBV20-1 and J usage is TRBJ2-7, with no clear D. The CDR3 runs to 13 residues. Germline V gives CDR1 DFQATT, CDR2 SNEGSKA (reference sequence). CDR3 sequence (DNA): TGCAGTGCTAGAACAGAAAGCTCCTACGATCAGTACTTC. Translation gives CSARTESSYDQYF.